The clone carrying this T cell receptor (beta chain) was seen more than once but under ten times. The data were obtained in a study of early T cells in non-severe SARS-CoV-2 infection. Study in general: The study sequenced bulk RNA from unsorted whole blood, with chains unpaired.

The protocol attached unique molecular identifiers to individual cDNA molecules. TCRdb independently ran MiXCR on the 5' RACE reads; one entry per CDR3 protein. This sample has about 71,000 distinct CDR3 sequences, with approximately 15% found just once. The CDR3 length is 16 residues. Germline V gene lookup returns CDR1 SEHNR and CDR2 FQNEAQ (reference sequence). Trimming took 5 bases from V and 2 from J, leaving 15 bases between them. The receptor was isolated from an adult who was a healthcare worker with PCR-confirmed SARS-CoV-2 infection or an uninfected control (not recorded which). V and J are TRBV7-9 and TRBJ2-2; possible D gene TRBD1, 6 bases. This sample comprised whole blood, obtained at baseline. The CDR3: CASSVTGLPNTGELFF. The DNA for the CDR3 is TGTGCCAGCAGCGTCACAGGGCTTCCAAACACCGGGGAGCTGTTTTTT.